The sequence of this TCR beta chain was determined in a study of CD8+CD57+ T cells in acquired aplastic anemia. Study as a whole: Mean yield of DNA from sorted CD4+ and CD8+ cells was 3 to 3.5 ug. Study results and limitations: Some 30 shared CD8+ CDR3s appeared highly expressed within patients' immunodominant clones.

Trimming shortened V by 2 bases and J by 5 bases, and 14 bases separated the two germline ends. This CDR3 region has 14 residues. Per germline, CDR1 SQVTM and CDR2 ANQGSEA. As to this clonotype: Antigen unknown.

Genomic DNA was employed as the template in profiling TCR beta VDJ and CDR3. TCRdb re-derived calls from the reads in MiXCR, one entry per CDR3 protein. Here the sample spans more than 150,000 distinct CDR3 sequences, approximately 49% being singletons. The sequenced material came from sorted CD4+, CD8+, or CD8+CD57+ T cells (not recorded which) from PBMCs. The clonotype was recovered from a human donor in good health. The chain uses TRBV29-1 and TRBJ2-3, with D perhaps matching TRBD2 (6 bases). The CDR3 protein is CSVEMGEGGDTQYF. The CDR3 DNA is TGCAGCGTTGAAATGGGCGAGGGAGGAGATACGCAGTATTTT.